What follows are 18 T cell receptor beta chains derived from one specimen sequenced in a study of shared clonotypes between healthy human individuals. Method: immunoSEQ multiplex PCR; TCRdb's copy keeps in-frame clones and lacks some. This repertoire shows approximately 2.5 million clones, approximately 94% found once; its top ten account for 0.36%. Specimen: naive CD4+ T cells from PBMCs. Subset described: CD45RA+ positively selected. All receptors derive from a young man in good health. Some clones in this sample may be carry-over from other donors' samples.

The chain carries TRBV18 and TRBJ2-7; the match to TRBD1 covers 7 bases. This CDR3 has 15 residues. J lost 2 bases, V lost 3 bases, and 7 bases had no gene match. Per germline, CDR1 KGHSH and CDR2 LQKENI. The CDR3 spells CASSPRQGETYEQYF. CDR3 bases: TGTGCCAGCTCACCCCGACAGGGCGAAACCTACGAGCAGTACTTC.

This clone was seen only once. This chain uses TRBV7-9 with TRBJ1-4, with D unclear. There are 16 residues in the CDR3. The ends were cut back, 5 bases at V and 8 bases at J, with 21 bases in the middle. Germline V gene sequence: CDR1 SEHNR, CDR2 FQNEAQ (reference sequence). As DNA, the CDR3 is TGTGCCAGCAGCCCTAGAAGTGGCCCTCGGAGCGAAAAACTGTTTTTT. This gives the protein CASSPRSGPRSEKLFF.

CDR3 in amino acids: CASSVGQGWNEQFF. CDR3 sequence (DNA): TGTGCCAGCAGCGTAGGGCAGGGGTGGAATGAGCAGTTCTTC. This chain connects TRBV9 to TRBJ2-1, with D perhaps matching TRBD1 (6 bases). CDR3 length: 14 amino acids. Germline CDR1 SGDLS, CDR2 YYNGEE. V lost 0 bases to trimming and J lost 7 bases, with 11 bases between them.

The chain employs TRBV19 and TRBJ1-4, with D possibly matching TRBD1 (6 bases). V was clipped by 4 bases and J by 6 bases, with 27 bases between them. Looked up from germline, CDR1 is LNHDA and CDR2 is SQIVND (reference sequence). CDR3 length: 19 amino acids. CDR3 sequence (DNA): TGTGCCAGTAGTAAGGGGGTATGGGACGGAGGTCCGATGGATGAAAAACTGTTTTTT. Protein sequence: CASSKGVWDGGPMDEKLFF.

The rearrangement joins TRBV7-8 to TRBJ1-5; D may be TRBD1 (5 bases). Trimming cost V 5 bases and J 11 bases, with 16 bases left between them. Germline CDR1 is SGHVS and CDR2 is FQNEAQ. This CDR3 is built from 13 residues. The CDR3 DNA is TGTGCCAGCAGCGTCCTTTCGGAAGGGGCCCAGCATTTT. Amino acids: CASSVLSEGAQHF.

This clone was seen a single time. The chain recombines TRBV6-1 with TRBJ1-2; D is unresolved. This CDR3 contains 15 residues. Trimming removed 0 bases from V and 8 bases from J, with 16 bases in between. CDR1 is MNHNS and CDR2 is SASEGT in the germline V gene. The CDR3 DNA reads as TGTGCCAGCAGTGAAGCCCTAAGAGGGCCGGAGGGCTACACCTTC. Translation: CASSEALRGPEGYTF.

CDR3 DNA sequence: TGTGCCAGCGTAGGGGGAGTAACCGGGGCCAACGTCCTGACTTTC. It encodes CASVGGVTGANVLTF. The rearrangement joins TRBV7-9 to TRBJ2-6; a possible D gene is TRBD1 (6 bases). Germline V gene lookup returns CDR1 SEHNR and CDR2 FQNEAQ (reference sequence). The CDR3 runs to 15 residues. The V and J ends lost 8 bases and 4 bases respectively, with 15 bases between them.

The J gene is TRBJ2-7, the V gene TRBV6-5; D is uncertain. The CDR3 loop spans 14 amino acids. The germline gives CDR1 MNHEY, CDR2 SVGAGI. Trimming removed 6 bases from V and 2 bases from J, with 14 bases in between. CDR3 coding DNA: TGTGCCAGCAGCGTTTCCGTATTGACCTACGAGCAGTACTTC. Its translation is CASSVSVLTYEQYF.

The rearrangement joins TRBV21-1 to TRBJ1-2; the table's D call TRBD1 went unverified against the DNA. TRBV21-1 counts as a pseudogene. The CDR3 is made up of 18 amino acids. The CDR3 DNA reads as TGTGCCAGCAGCCCCCCTAGGAGGACAGTCGAACCTAACTATGGCTACACCTTC. It translates to CASSPPRRTVEPNYGYTF.

This chain connects TRBV11-2 to TRBJ2-3; D is possibly TRBD1 or TRBD2 (5 bases each). Germline CDR1 is SGHAT and CDR2 is FQNNGV. The V gene lost 5 bases and the J gene lost 8 bases, with 14 bases spanning the gap. This CDR3 comprises 13 residues. The CDR3 coding sequence is TGTGCCAGCAGCCCGCCTTCGAGGGGTACGCAGTATTTT. Residues: CASSPPSRGTQYF.

Notes on this clone: The same CDR3 also results from other DNA sequences found in this sample. The chain has TRBV6-5 and TRBJ2-1; a weak D match, TRBD2 (5 bases). The CDR3 loop spans 11 amino acids. Germline CDR1 MNHEY, CDR2 SVGAGI. V was cut by 5 bases and J by 7 bases, with 6 bases left in between. CDR3 loop: CASSRDNEQFF. Here the CDR3 DNA reads TGTGCCAGCAGTCGGGATAATGAGCAGTTCTTC.

The chain combines TRBV10-2 with TRBJ2-7; possibly TRBD1 or TRBD2 for D (6 bases each). The length of the CDR3 is 15 residues. V was shortened by 8 bases and J by 0 bases, with 17 bases between the two germline ends. Germline loops: CDR1 WSHSY, CDR2 SAAADI. CDR3 loop: CASGGTSASSYEQYF. DNA of the CDR3: TGCGCCAGCGGGGGGACAAGCGCCAGCTCCTACGAGCAGTACTTC.

This sequence joins TRBV19 and TRBJ2-1; D uncertain. CDR3 size: 15 residues. Germline V gene lookup returns CDR1 LNHDA and CDR2 SQIVND (reference sequence). Trimming shortened V by 3 bases and J by 6 bases, and 15 bases separated the two germline ends. CDR3 coding DNA: TGTGCCAGTAGTATCCTTTCATCTAGGCCCAATGAGCAGTTCTTC. It is translated as CASSILSSRPNEQFF.

The chain employs TRBV30 and TRBJ2-2, with TRBD2 as a possible D gene (6 bases). Germline loops: CDR1 GTSNPN, CDR2 SVGIG (reference sequence). The CDR3 runs to 14 residues. Trimming took off 5 bases at V and 0 bases at J, with 10 bases between the two ends. The CDR3 here is CAWARGTNTGELFF. The CDR3, as DNA: TGTGCCTGGGCCCGCGGGACGAACACCGGGGAGCTGTTTTTT.

The V gene is TRBV4-2, the J gene TRBJ2-5, with D perhaps given as TRBD1 or TRBD2 (5 bases each). Germline V lookup: CDR1 LGHNA, CDR2 YNFKEQ. This CDR3 region has 18 residues. V shed 3 bases and J shed 5 bases, with 25 bases lying between them. The DNA for the CDR3 is TGTGCCAGCAGCCAGGGCTCACGGGGCCCTGAATTCTTGGAGACCCAGTACTTC. Translation: CASSQGSRGPEFLETQYF.

The V call is TRBV5-1, the J call TRBJ2-3, with TRBD2 matching over 15 bases. V trimming: 2 bases; J trimming: 5 bases; junction bases outside the gene matches: 9. Germline loops: CDR1 SGHRS, CDR2 YFSETQ. The CDR3 loop spans 18 amino acids. The CDR3 region is CASSFGLAGGPSVDTQYF. CDR3 DNA sequence: TGCGCCAGCAGCTTCGGACTAGCGGGAGGGCCCTCGGTAGATACGCAGTATTTT.

The sample holds one count of this clone. V gene TRBV7-8 combines with J gene TRBJ2-2; 8 bases line up with TRBD2. Trimming at V came to 7 bases and at J to 1 base, leaving 5 bases not matched to a gene. The germline CDR1 and CDR2 sequences are SGHVS and FQNEAQ. The length of the CDR3 is 15 residues. The CDR3 DNA is TGTGCCAGCACCACCCTAGCGGGGAACACCGGGGAGCTGTTTTTT. Protein: CASTTLAGNTGELFF.

The CDR3 region has the DNA TGTGCCAGCAGTTTTAGGGGCGCAGGGTTATACGAGCAGTACTTC. Translating gives CASSFRGAGLYEQYF. This rearrangement joins TRBV28 to TRBJ2-5; TRBD1 is a possible D gene (5 bases). The DNA end favors TRBJ2-7, so the J call may be wrong. CDR3 size: 15 residues. Germline CDR1 is MDHEN and CDR2 is SYDVKM.